This TCR beta chain was found in a study of T cell responses to AZD1222 COVID-19 vaccine. Study-wide context: Some second doses came at about 4 weeks and others at about 12 weeks; these were pooled.

Germline assignment: CDR1 LGHNA and CDR2 YSLEER. V shed 0 bases, J shed 6 bases, and the junction held 2 bases outside the gene matches. There are 13 residues in the CDR3. Assay used: immunoSEQ multiplex PCR; TCRdb lists only in-frame clones, some missing. The data hold approximately 120,000 clones, with about 91% observed a single time. As to this clone: Its antigen remains unknown.

General study points: Donor demographics were predominantly white British with a female majority; clonal diversity may be underestimated.

This specimen was peripheral blood, taken on day 0 of AZD1222 vaccination. This receptor was taken from an adult in good health. The chain links TRBV4-3 to TRBJ2-7, with TRBD2 matching over 7 bases. The DNA of the CDR3 is TGCGCCAGCAGCCAAGATACTAGCGCCGAGCAGTACTTC. Protein sequence: CASSQDTSAEQYF.